This T cell receptor (beta chain) was sequenced in a study of cytomegalovirus exposure and HLA in healthy donors (dated by TCRdb to between 2016 and 2019). Notes on the research overall: An earlier analysis of 587 of the donors reported 276 Gb of sequence data and roughly 120 million unique TCR beta sequences obtained from some 170 million T cells. A few DR-DQ haplotypes were treated as single units for association and clustering because of strong linkage in the cohort. Genome-wide SNP genotypes for about 65% of the 666 donors were used in a later genetic analysis, which treated that subset as a discovery cohort. Donor age, sex, ethnicity and CMV serostatus were collected together with the repertoire data. Among some 400 genotyped donors of the cohort, an average of approximately 240,000 unique TCR beta nucleotide sequences were sequenced per donor, roughly 18% of them non-productive. A separate validation cohort of 100 to 150 different subjects was used in addition to the 666-subject first cohort. In a later analysis, previously published TCR beta repertoires from more than 500 donors were re-analyzed and high-resolution HLA genotyping was added so that TCR occurrence patterns could be studied. Roughly 300 gigabases of sequencing data and about 92 million unique TCR sequences made up an early release that covered 500 to 650 HLA-typed donors. The study used immunosequencing to profile the T cell repertoires of approximately 650 subjects and linked those repertoires to cytomegalovirus serostatus. The study combined high-throughput TCR immunosequencing, statistical association of individual TCRs with disease status, and machine learning to predict cytomegalovirus infection status. All discovery cohort repertoires had been generated on a single sequencing platform. To decide whether each TCR beta V gene segment behaved as functional or pseudogenic, an earlier analysis of 587 of the donors relied on high-throughput TCR beta sequencing. The aim of the study was to test whether cataloging public T cell receptors could identify signatures of past pathogen exposure. Typing coverage varied by locus: roughly 629-640 donors for A, B, C, DRB1 and DQB1; more than 500 for DQA1; approximately 570 for DPA1; roughly 470 for DPB1. The later analysis used no new phenotypic data to find candidate immune exposures, relying instead on TCR beta sequences and their occurrence across donors. Of the roughly 400 genotyped donors, approximately 83% fell in the genetic ancestry cluster associated with self-reported Caucasian donors. Class I and class II HLA loci were covered by the typing at four-digit resolution.

Summary of the overall study and its limitations: In an earlier analysis of under 600 of the donors, most TCR beta V segments were observed in productive rearrangements about 87% or about 30% of the time, broadly matching IMGT annotations. The authors suggested that the approach could potentially be extended to other disease states and immunological phenotypes. In the study, some 160 TCR beta chains were listed as associated with cytomegalovirus. The sequencing pipeline was judged likely to have produced a cluster of highly shared sequence variants as a technical artifact. Because some donors lacked HLA typing at each locus, the association tests relied only on the typed subset. Because counts were too low, seventeen rarely observed V segments, including chromosome 9 orphons, were left out of the earlier analysis of 587 of the donors. A later analysis found that most CMV-associated TCR beta chains appeared HLA-restricted, with HLA associations seemingly driven largely by CMV exposure. The classifier was reported to diagnose cytomegalovirus status with high specificity and sensitivity in both the original cohort and the validation cohort. Most TCR sequences were observed very rarely across donors, whereas some public TCRs were present in many individuals. A later analysis found that TCR association rates varied across HLA loci, with DRB1 alleles showing the most associated TCRs and HLA-C alleles the fewest. At a false discovery rate of 0.05, a later analysis linked roughly 17,000 TCR beta sequences to specific HLA alleles. A later genetic analysis reported fewer N-insertions in productive TCRs among donors in an Asian-associated ancestry cluster than the roughly 700-donor mean. Sequencing depth was assumed to be roughly uniform across donors in the presence/absence analyses, though that assumption may not hold. Assigning TCR associations to individual alleles was difficult when HLA alleles, especially DR and DQ, strongly co-occurred. A few of the identified cytomegalovirus-associated TCR beta chains were confirmed in vitro to be specific for cytomegalovirus antigens. In a later genetic analysis, a missense DCLRE1C variant was associated with V-gene and J-gene trimming of TCR beta chains, and the association was replicated in an independent cohort. A further reported finding was that TCR beta sequences accurately predicted the HLA-A and HLA-B alleles for most subjects in the first cohort. Correlated functional status among segregating V segments might be attributable to linkage disequilibrium, but an unknown experimental factor could not be ruled out. Some IMGT-functional V segments, including TRBV6-2 and TRBV6-3, could not be distinguished by the 87-base-pair reads and were therefore excluded. In a later analysis, several top co-occurrence clusters were reported to appear linked to parvovirus B19, influenza, CMV and Epstein-Barr virus. A later analysis found that HLA-associated TCR beta chains were more clonally expanded and had lower generation probabilities than equally common non-associated chains. CMV serostatus was the only immune exposure information available for the cohort. This cohort had only TCR beta chains sequenced, and the lack of alpha or paired-chain data limited which features could be detected.

V is pared back by 7 bases and J by 1 base, with 15 bases lying between the germline termini. The CDR3 covers 15 residues, taking in both the cysteine and the phenylalanine. Only the CDR3 part of the read is kept: 45 bases, read in frame from the first base. As encoded in the germline V gene, CDR1 is SNHLY while CDR2 is FYNNEI. Libraries were built with the immunoSEQ multiplex PCR assay. For the multiplex PCR, a mixture combining 60 forward primers for TCR Vbeta segments and 13 reverse primers for TCR Jbeta segments was used. Amplification of the CDR3 region of rearranged TCR beta genes was performed with a multiplex PCR assay on genomic DNA. Amplified TCR beta libraries were sequenced as 87-base-pair reads on the Illumina HiSeq System. On the study's bioinformatics: A later analysis counted approximately 74 million unique TCR beta chains across the 550 to 750 repertoires, and around 12 million of these chains were shared by at least two donors. Raw reads were error-corrected and collapsed into unique sequences with a nearest-neighbor algorithm that merged closely related sequences to remove PCR and sequencing errors. V, D and J gene segments were assigned by aligning CDR3 sequences to IMGT reference sequences. For a sequence to be retained, a match of at least six nucleotides was required to both a V gene segment and a J gene segment. A rearrangement counted as productive if the CDR3 had no stop codons and remained in frame with V and J, and every other rearrangement counted as non-productive. Following IMGT convention, CDR3 was defined as the stretch from the second conserved V-encoded cysteine to the conserved J-encoded phenylalanine. The earlier analysis of about 570 of the donors excluded any sequence lacking an unambiguous match to a single V gene segment. An earlier analysis of several hundred of the donors called V segments functional above 56.7% productive rearrangements and segregating when the between-donor standard deviation exceeded 5%. A statistical classification framework was built to diagnose cytomegalovirus status from the catalog of TCR beta chain sequences. In a later analysis, V and J genes were assigned by comparing TCR nucleotide sequences against IMGT/GENE-DB human TR gene sequences. Using the TCRdist pipeline, a later analysis assigned CDR3 sequences along with most-parsimonious VDJ recombination scenarios. In a later analysis, every TCR beta chain was defined by the combination of its CDR3 amino acid sequence and its V-gene family, and reads without a unique V-gene family were dropped. A later analysis removed several hundred highly shared, low-generation-probability nucleotide sequences to deal with suspected cross-contamination and a sequencing artifact. A later analysis calculated a clonal expansion index for each public chain from normalized within-repertoire ranks of inferred template counts. Generation probabilities in a later analysis came from a VDJ recombination model fitted to out-of-frame rearrangements, and those results were checked against IGoR. Hypergeometric tests were used in a later analysis to score TCR-TCR, TCR-HLA and TCR-CMV co-occurrence, with a repertoire-size bias correction applied to the TCR pairs. A later analysis estimated false discovery rates by permuting HLA or CMV assignments 20 times. In a later analysis, co-occurring TCRs were grouped using DBSCAN, with TCRdist sequence similarity added in when clustering inside HLA-allele-positive subsets. Repertoires with fewer than 30,000 or more than 120,000 public chains, plus five repertoires with anomalous nucleotide sharing, were excluded from co-occurrence clustering. TCRdb retrieved this table from immuneACCESS and kept in-frame rearrangements only. Not all clones are present; in checked studies, unresolved V genes account for under half, and no reason is known for the remainder. Clone size and the V and J calls come from that table; the DNA yielded D and trimming. The sample yields around 90,000 clones; roughly 80% were counted once. The top ten clonotypes cover about a tenth of the sample.

The cohort comprised 550 to 700 healthy bone marrow donors. At the time of sampling, every cohort member was nominally healthy, though immune exposures that went unrecorded were likely present. CMV serostatus was positive for roughly 290 and negative for about 50% of the roughly 700 cohort members, and was not recorded for this donor. A peripheral blood sample was provided by each donor, and peripheral blood mononuclear cells were used for TCR beta sequencing. Genomic DNA was extracted from the blood cell samples with the Qiagen DNeasy Blood Extraction Kit. Points on this clone: Which antigen it targets is not known. Per-base qualities were not stored, and no clone one base away is much larger.

The source of this sequence is a human donor in good health. In this chain, TRBV2 is recombined with TRBJ2-3; the D region possibly corresponds to TRBD2 (6 bases align). Sequenced input: PBMCs. For the CDR3, the sequence is CASMSVRGRTDTQYF. The DNA sequence follows: TGTGCCAGCATGTCGGTGCGGGGCCGCACAGATACGCAGTATTTT.